Reported below is one T cell receptor (beta chain). The antigen is not known. The data originate from a study of graft-versus-host responses after intestinal transplantation. Turning to the study itself: Multivisceral, liver-intestinal, or isolated intestinal transplants were received by the recipients. Notes on the study in general: Recipient-marrow GvH clones were detected, some having first appeared in ileum or blood.

Germline V gives CDR1 MNHNS, CDR2 SASEGT. The CDR3 is made up of 15 amino acids. V was trimmed by 3 bases and J by 0 bases, leaving 12 bases between them. Measured with immunoSEQ multiplex PCR; TCRdb has only the in-frame clones, and not every one. The table records roughly 80,000 clones, approximately 90% of them present only once. This rearrangement joins TRBV6-1 to TRBJ2-7; tentatively, D is TRBD2 (6 bases). This sample comprised PBMCs, obtained 98 days after intestinal transplantation. This clonotype was obtained from a human patient who received an intestinal transplant, so some T cells may come from the graft donor. The CDR3 nucleotides are TGTGCCAGCAGTGATGTGGCGGGGTCCTCCTACGAGCAGTACTTC. Amino acids: CASSDVAGSSYEQYF.